This T cell receptor (beta chain) is from a study of early T cells in non-severe SARS-CoV-2 infection. Overall study context: The authors sequenced bulk RNA from unsorted whole blood, leaving chains unpaired.

This clonotype showed up just a few times. Its antigen remains unidentified. General study points: The study's VDJdb matching favored anti-spike CD8 responses and missed private and CD4 specificities.

With V trimmed by 4 bases and J by 1 base, 3 bases remained unmatched. The CDR3 contains 14 residues. Per the germline V gene, CDR1 is SQVTM and CDR2 is ANQGSEA. Attachment of unique molecular identifiers to individual cDNA molecules was performed. TCRdb reprocessed the 5' RACE reads with MiXCR, giving one entry per CDR3 protein. Of 50,000 to 60,000 distinct CDR3 sequences listed, 11% were seen once; the top ten hold around 13%. This clonotype was sampled from an adult who was a healthcare worker with PCR-confirmed SARS-CoV-2 infection or an uninfected control (not recorded which). The rearrangement links TRBV29-1 to TRBJ2-3; 9 nucleotides agree with TRBD1. Sequenced material: whole blood. The CDR3 DNA sequence: TGCAGCGTTGGTGGGACAGGGCGCACAGATACGCAGTATTTT. This gives the protein CSVGGTGRTDTQYF.